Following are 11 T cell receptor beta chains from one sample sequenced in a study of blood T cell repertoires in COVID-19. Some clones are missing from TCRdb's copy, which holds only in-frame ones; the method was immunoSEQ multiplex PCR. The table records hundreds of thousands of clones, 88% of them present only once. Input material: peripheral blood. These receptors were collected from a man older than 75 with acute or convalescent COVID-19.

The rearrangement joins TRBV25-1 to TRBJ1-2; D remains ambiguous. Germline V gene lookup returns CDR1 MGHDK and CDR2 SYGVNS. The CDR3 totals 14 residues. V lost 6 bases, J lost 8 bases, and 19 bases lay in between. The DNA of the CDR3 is TGTGCCAGCAGGTCTCAGAGGGTCCTTGAAGGCTACACCTTC. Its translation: CASRSQRVLEGYTF.

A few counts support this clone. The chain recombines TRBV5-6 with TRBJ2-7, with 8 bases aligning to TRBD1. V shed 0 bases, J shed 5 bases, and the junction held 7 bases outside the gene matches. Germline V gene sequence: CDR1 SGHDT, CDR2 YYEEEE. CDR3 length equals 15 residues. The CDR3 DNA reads TGTGCCAGCAGCTTGGCCCCAGGGGGCTTGGACGAGCAGTACTTC. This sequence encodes CASSLAPGGLDEQYF.

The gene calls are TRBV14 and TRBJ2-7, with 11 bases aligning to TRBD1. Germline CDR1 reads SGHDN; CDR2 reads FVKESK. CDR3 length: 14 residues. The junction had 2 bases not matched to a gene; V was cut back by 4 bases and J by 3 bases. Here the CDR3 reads CASSPGQGVYEQYF. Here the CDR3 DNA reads TGTGCCAGCAGCCCGGGACAGGGGGTCTACGAGCAGTACTTC.

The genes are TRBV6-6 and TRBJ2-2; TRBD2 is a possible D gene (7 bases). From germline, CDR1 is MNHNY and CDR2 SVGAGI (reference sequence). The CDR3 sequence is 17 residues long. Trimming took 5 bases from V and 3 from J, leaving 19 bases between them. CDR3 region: CASSHVTGSGDTGELFF. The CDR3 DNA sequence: TGTGCCAGCAGTCACGTCACAGGGAGCGGGGACACCGGGGAGCTGTTTTTT.

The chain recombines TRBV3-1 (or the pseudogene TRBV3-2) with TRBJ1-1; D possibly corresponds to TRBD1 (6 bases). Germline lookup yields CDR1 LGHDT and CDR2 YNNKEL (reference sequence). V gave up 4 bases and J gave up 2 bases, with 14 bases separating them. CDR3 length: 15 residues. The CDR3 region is CASSLTGQTNTEAFF. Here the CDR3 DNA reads TGTGCCAGCAGCCTTACAGGACAGACTAACACTGAAGCTTTCTTT.

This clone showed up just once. CDR3 loop: CASSSSRSAETQYF. The DNA of the CDR3 is TGTGCCAGCAGCTCTTCACGGTCCGCGGAGACCCAGTACTTC. This sequence joins TRBV11-3 and TRBJ2-5; D ambiguous. Germline CDR1 is SGHNT and CDR2 is YENEEA. This CDR3 is built from 14 residues. V was trimmed by 4 bases and J by 5 bases, leaving 14 bases between them.

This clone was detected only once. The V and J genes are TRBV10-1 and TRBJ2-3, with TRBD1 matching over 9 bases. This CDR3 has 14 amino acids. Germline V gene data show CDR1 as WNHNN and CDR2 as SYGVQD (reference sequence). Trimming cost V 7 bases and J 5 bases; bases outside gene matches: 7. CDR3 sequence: CASNRDRVIDTQYF. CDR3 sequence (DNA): TGCGCCAGCAATCGGGACAGGGTAATAGATACGCAGTATTTT.

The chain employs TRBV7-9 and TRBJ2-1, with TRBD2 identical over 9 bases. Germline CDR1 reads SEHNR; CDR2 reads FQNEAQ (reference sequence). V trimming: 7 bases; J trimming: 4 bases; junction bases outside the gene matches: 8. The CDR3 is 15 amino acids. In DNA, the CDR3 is TGTGCCAGCACCATCCCGAGCGGGGGGTACAATGAGCAGTTCTTC. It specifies CASTIPSGGYNEQFF.

Here the CDR3 reads CASSKGGSSAGTQYF. In DNA form, the CDR3 reads TGTGCCAGCAGCAAGGGGGGGAGCTCGGCGGGGACCCAGTACTTC. The chain recombines TRBV7-6 with TRBJ2-5, with D perhaps matching TRBD2 (7 bases). Trimming pared 5 bases from V and 7 bases from J, leaving 20 bases between. The CDR3 extends over 15 amino acids. CDR1 SGHVS and CDR2 FNYEAQ come from the germline V gene.

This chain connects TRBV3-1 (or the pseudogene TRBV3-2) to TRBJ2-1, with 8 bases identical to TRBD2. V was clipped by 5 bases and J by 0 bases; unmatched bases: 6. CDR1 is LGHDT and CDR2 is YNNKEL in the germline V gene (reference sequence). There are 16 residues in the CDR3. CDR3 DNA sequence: TGTGCCAGCAGCTACGGGACTAGAGGCTCCTACAATGAGCAGTTCTTC. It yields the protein CASSYGTRGSYNEQFF.

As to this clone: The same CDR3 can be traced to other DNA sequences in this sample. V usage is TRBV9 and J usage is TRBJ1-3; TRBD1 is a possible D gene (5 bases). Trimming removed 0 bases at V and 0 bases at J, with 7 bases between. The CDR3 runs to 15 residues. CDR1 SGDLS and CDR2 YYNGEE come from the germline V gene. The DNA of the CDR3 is TGTGCCAGCAGCGTAGACAGGAGCTCTGGAAACACCATATATTTT. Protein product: CASSVDRSSGNTIYF. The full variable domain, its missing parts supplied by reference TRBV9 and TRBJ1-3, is DSGVTQTPKHLITATGQRVTLRCSPRSGDLSVYWYQQSLDQGLQFLIQYYNGEERAKGNILERFSAQQFPDLHSELNLSSLELGDSALYFCASSVDRSSGNTIYFGEGSWLTVV.